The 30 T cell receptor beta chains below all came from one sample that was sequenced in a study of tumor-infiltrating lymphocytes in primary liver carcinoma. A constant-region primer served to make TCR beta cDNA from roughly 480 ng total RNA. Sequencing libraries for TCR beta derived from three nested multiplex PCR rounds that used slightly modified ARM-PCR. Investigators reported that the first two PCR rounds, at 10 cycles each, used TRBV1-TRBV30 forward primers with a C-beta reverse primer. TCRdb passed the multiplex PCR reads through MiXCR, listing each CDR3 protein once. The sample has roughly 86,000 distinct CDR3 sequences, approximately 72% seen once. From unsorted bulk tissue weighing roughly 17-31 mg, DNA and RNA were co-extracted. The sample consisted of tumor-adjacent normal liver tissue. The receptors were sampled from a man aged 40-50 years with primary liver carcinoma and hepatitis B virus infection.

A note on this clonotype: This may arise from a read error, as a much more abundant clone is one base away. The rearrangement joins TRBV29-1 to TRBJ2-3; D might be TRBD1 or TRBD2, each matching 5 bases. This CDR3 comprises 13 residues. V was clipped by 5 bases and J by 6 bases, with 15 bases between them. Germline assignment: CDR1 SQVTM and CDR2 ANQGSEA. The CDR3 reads CSVPRGQWDTQYF. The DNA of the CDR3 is TGCAGCGTTCCTCGGGGCCAATGGGATACGCAGTATTTT.

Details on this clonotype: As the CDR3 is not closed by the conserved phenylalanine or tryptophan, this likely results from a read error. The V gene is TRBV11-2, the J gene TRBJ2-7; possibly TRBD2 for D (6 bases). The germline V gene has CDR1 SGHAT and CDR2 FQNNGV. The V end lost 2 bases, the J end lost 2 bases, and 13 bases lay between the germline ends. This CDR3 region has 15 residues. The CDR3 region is CASSLMRDGTYEQYL. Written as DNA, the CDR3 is TGTGCCAGCAGCTTAATGCGGGACGGCACCTACGAGCAGTACTTA.

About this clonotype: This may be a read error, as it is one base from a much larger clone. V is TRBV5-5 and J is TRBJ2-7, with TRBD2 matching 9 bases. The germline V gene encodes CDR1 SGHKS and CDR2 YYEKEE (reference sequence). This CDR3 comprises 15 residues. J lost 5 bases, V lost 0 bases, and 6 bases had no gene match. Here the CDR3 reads CASSLALAGYHEQYF. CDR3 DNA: TGTGCCAGCAGCTTGGCCCTAGCGGGGTATCACGAGCAGTACTTC.

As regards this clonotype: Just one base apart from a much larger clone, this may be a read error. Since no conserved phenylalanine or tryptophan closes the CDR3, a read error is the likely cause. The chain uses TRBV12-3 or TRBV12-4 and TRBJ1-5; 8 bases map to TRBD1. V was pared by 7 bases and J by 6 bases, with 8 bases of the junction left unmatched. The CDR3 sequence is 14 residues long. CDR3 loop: CASIRQGSVQPQHS. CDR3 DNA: TGTGCCAGCATCCGACAGGGGTCGGTTCAGCCCCAGCATTCT.

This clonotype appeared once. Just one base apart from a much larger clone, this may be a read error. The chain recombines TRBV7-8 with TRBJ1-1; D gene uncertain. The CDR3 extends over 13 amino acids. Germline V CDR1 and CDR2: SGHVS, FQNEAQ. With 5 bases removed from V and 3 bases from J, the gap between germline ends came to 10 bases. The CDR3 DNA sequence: TGTGCCAGCAGCCCCGCTATCCACACTGAAGCTTTCTTT. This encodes CASSPAIHTEAFF.

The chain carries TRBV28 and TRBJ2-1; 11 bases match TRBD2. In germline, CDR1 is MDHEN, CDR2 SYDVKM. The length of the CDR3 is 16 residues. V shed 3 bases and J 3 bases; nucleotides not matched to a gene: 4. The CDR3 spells CASSLRGLADYNEQFF. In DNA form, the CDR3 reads TGTGCCAGCAGTTTGCGGGGACTAGCGGACTACAATGAGCAGTTCTTC.

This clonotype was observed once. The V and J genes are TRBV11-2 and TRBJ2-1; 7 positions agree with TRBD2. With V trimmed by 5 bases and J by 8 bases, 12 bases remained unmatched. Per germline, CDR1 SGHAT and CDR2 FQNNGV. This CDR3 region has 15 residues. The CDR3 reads CASSMLAELGDEQFF. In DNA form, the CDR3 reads TGTGCCAGCAGCATGCTAGCGGAGTTGGGGGATGAGCAGTTCTTC.

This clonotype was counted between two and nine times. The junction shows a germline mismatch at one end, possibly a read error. The CDR3 reads CASSLLAGAPGTGELLF. CDR3 nucleotides: TGTGCCAGCAGCCTACTAGCGGGAGCCCCCGGGACCGGGGAGCTGCTTTTT. The chain recombines TRBV6-2 or TRBV6-3 with TRBJ2-2, with TRBD2 matching 11 bases. The length of the CDR3 is 17 residues. Germline V CDR1 and CDR2: MNHEY, SVGEGT.

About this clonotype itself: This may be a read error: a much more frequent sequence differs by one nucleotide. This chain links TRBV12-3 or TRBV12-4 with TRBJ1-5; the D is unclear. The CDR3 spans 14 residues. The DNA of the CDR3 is TGTGCCAGCAGTTTGCGGCAGATCAATCGGCCCCAGCATTTT. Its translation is CASSLRQINRPQHF.

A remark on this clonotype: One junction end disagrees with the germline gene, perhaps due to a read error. DNA for the CDR3: TGTGCCAGCAGTATCCCGCTAGCGGGAGAAGAGTACGAGCGGTACTTC. Its translation: CASSIPLAGEEYERYF. The chain links TRBV6-2 or TRBV6-3 to TRBJ2-7, with 10 bases that match TRBD2. Germline assignment: CDR1 MNHEY and CDR2 SVGEGT. The length of the CDR3 is 16 residues.

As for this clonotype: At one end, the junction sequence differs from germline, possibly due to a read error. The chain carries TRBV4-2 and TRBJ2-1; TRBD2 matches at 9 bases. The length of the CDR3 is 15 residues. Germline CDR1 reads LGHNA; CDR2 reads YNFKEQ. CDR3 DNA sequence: TGTGCCAGCAGGTCAACCAGGACTAGCGTCAATGAGCAATTCTTC. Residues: CASRSTRTSVNEQFF.

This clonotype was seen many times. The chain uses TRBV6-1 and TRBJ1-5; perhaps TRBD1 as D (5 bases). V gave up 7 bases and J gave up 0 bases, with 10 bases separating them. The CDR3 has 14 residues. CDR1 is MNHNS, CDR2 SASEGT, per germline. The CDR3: CASNQGPSNQPQHF. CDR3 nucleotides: TGTGCCAGCAACCAGGGTCCTAGCAATCAGCCCCAGCATTTT.

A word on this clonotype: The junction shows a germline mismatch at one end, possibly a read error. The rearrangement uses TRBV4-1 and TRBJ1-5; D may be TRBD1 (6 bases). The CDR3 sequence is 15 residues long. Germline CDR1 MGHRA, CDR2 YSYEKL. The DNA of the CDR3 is TGCGCCAGCAGCCCCGGGGGCAGAGGCAATCAGCCTCAGCATTTT. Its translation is CASSPGGRGNQPQHF.

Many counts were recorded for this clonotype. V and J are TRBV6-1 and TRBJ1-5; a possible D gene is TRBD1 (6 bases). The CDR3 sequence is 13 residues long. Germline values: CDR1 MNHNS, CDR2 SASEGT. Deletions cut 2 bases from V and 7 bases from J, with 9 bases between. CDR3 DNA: TGTGCCAGCAGTGAAAAGGGGGAACAGCCCCAGCATTTT. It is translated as CASSEKGEQPQHF.

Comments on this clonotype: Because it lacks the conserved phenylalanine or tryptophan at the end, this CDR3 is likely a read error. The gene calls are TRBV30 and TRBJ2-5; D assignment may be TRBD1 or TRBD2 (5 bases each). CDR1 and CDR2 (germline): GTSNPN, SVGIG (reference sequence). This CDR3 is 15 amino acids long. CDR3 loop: CACPALGEPGETQYS. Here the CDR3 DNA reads TGCGCCTGCCCAGCCTTGGGGGAACCTGGGGAGACCCAGTACTCC.

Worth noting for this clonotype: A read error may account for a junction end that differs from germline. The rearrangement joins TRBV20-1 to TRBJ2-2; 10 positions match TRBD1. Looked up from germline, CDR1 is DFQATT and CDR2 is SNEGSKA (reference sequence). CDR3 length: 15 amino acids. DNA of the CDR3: TGCAGTGCTCTCCGGGACAGGGGAGTCACCAGGGAGCTGTTTTTT. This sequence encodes CSALRDRGVTRELFF.

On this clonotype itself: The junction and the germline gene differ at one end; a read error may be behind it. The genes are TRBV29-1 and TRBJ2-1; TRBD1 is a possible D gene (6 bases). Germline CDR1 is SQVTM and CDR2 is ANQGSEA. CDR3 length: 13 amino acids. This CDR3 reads CGVHGTSYNEQFF. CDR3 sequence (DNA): TGCGGCGTTCACGGGACATCATACAATGAGCAATTCTTC.

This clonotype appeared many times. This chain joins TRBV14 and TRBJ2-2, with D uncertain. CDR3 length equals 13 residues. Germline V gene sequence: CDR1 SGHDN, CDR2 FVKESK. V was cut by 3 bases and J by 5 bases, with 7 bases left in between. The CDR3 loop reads CASSQRTTGELFF. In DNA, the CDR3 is TGTGCCAGCAGCCAGCGGACGACCGGGGAGCTGTTTTTT. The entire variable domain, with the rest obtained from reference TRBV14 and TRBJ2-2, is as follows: EAGVTQFPSHSVIEKGQTVTLRCDPISGHDNLYWYRRVMGKEIKFLLHFVKESKQDESGMPNNRFLAERTGGTYSTLKVQPAELEDSGVYFCASSQRTTGELFFGEGSRLTVL.

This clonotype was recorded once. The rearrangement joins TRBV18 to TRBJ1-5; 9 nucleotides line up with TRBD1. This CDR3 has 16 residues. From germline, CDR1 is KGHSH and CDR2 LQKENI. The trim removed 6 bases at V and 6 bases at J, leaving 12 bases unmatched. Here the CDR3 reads CASSPTGGGGPQPQHF. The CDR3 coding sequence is TGTGCCAGCTCCCCCACAGGGGGCGGTGGGCCTCAGCCCCAGCATTTT. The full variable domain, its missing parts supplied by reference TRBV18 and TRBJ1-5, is NAGVMQNPRHLVRRRGQEARLRCSPMKGHSHVYWYRQLPEEGLKFMVYLQKENIIDESGMPKERFSAEFPKEGPSILRIQQVVRGDSAAYFCASSPTGGGGPQPQHFGDGTRLSIL.

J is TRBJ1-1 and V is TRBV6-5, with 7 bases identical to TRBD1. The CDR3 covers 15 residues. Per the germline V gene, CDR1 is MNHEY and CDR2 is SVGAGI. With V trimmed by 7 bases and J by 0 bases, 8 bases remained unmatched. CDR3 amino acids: CASNSYRGLNTEAFF. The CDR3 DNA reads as TGTGCCAGCAATTCGTACAGGGGCCTGAACACTGAAGCTTTCTTT.

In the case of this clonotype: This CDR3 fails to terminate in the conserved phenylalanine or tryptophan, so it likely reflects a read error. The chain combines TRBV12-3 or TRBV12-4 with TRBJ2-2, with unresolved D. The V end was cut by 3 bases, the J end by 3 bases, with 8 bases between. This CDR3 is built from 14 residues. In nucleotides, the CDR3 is TGTGCCAGCAGTTTGTCAGTCGACACCGGGGAGCTGTTTCTT. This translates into CASSLSVDTGELFL.

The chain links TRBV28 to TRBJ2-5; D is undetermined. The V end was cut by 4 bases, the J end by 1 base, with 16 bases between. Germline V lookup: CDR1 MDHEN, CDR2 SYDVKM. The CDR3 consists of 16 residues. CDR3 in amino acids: CASSSISRGSQETQYF. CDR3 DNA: TGTGCCAGCAGTTCCATTTCTAGAGGCTCCCAAGAGACCCAGTACTTC.

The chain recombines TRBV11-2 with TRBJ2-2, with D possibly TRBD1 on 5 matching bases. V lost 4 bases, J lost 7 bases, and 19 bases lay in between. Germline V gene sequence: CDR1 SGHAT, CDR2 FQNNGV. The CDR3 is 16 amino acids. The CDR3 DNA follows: TGTGCCAGCAGCTCTACTCAGGGCCCCTTCGGCGGGGAGCTGTTTTTT. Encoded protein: CASSSTQGPFGGELFF.

CDR3 sequence reads: CASTKGGAGANVLTF. The CDR3 DNA sequence: TGCGCCAGTACCAAAGGAGGGGCCGGGGCCAACGTCCTGACTTTC. The rearrangement links TRBV5-1 to TRBJ2-6, with D maybe TRBD2 (6 bases). This CDR3 is built from 15 residues. Germline loops: CDR1 SGHRS, CDR2 YFSETQ. Trimming left V 8 bases short and J 4 bases short, with 16 bases between.

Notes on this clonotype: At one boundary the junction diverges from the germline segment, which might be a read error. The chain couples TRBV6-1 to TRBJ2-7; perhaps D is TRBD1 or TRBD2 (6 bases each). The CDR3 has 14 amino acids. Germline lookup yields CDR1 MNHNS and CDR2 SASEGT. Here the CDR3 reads CATTEIVDGGPQYF. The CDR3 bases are TGTGCCACCACTGAAATCGTTGATGGGGGGCCGCAGTATTTC.

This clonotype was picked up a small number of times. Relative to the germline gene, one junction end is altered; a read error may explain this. In DNA form, the CDR3 reads TGTGCCAGGGAATCGGTCACCAGGGAGCTGTTTTTT. Amino acids: CARESVTRELFF. The chain carries TRBV28 and TRBJ2-2; D remains unclear. The CDR3 is made up of 12 amino acids. Per germline, CDR1 MDHEN and CDR2 SYDVKM.

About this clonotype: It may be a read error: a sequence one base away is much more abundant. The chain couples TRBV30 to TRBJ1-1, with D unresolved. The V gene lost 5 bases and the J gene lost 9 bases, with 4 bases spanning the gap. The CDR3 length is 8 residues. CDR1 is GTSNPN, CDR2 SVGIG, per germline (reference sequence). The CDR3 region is CAWVKAFF. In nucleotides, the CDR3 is TGTGCCTGGGTCAAAGCTTTCTTT. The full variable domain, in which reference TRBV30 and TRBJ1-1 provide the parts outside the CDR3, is SQTIHQWPATLVQPVGSPLSLECTVEGTSNPNLYWYRQAAGRGLQLLFYSVGIGQISSEVPQNLSASRPQDRQFILSSKKLLLSDSGFYLCAWVKAFFGQGTRLTVV.

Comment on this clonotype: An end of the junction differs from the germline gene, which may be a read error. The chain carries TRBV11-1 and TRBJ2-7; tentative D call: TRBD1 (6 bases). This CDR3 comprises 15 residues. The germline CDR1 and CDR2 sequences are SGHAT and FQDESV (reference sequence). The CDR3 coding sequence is TGTGTCAGCAGCTTTTCTGCCGGGACAAAGTACGAGCAGTACTTC. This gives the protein CVSSFSAGTKYEQYF.

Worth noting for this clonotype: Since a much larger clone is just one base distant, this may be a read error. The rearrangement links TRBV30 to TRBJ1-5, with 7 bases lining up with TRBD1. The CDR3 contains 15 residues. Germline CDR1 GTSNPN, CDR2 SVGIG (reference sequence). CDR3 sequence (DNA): TGTGACTGGAGTCTCGTTAGGACAGGCGGTCAGCCCCAGCATTTT. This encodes CDWSLVRTGGQPQHF.

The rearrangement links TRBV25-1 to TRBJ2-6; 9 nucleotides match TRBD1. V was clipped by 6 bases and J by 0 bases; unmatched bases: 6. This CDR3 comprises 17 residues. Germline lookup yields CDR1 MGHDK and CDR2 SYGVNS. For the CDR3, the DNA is TGTGCCAGCAGAGGGACAGGGCGAGACTCTGGGGCCAACGTCCTGACTTTC. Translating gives CASRGTGRDSGANVLTF.